These 18 T cell receptor beta chains came from one sample sequenced in a study of read filtering for tumor transcriptome and immune sequencing. This library used around 0.4 ug RNA and molecular barcoded adaptors spanning alpha/delta and beta/gamma chains. TCRdb re-derived calls from the reads in MiXCR, one entry per CDR3 protein. The sample gives 35,000 to 40,000 distinct CDR3 sequences, 12% to 15% of which show up once; 27% is in the top ten. Input material: a population of CD138-negative cells sorted from bone marrow. The receptor source for this set is a donor aged 40 or older with multiple myeloma.

Ten or more counts support this clonotype. J is TRBJ2-1 and V is TRBV29-1; D uncertain. Germline CDR1 is SQVTM and CDR2 is ANQGSEA. The CDR3 has 12 amino acids. V was pared by 3 bases and J by 4 bases, with 7 bases between. The CDR3 is CSVEGNYNEQFF. DNA of the CDR3: TGCAGCGTTGAGGGTAATTACAATGAGCAGTTCTTC.

In the case of this clonotype: This may stem from a read error, because a much larger clone lies one nucleotide away. The V and J genes are TRBV10-2 and TRBJ2-7; 7 bases are a match to TRBD2. Germline CDR1 reads WSHSY; CDR2 reads SAAADI. This CDR3 is built from 12 residues. CDR3 sequence: CASTAAGDEQHF. CDR3 coding DNA: TGCGCCAGCACTGCCGCGGGGGACGAGCAGCACTTC.

This clonotype came up many times. V is TRBV28 and J is TRBJ1-1; a possible D gene is TRBD1 (6 bases). The CDR3 totals 13 residues. Trimming shortened V by 3 bases and J by 6 bases, and 11 bases separated the two germline ends. Per the germline V gene, CDR1 is MDHEN and CDR2 is SYDVKM. This CDR3 is CASSFGGRAEAFF. The CDR3 DNA sequence: TGTGCCAGCAGTTTTGGGGGGCGGGCTGAAGCTTTCTTT.

In this sample, this clonotype turned up many times. The chain recombines TRBV10-3 with TRBJ2-1; D uncertain. This CDR3 is built from 11 residues. Germline V lookup: CDR1 ENHRY, CDR2 SYGVKD. V was trimmed by 11 bases and J by 6 bases, leaving 11 bases between them. The CDR3 nucleotides are TGTGCCTCTTCCAACGCCAATGAGCAGTTCTTC. Translation: CASSNANEQFF.

This clonotype was counted at least ten times. The V call is TRBV5-1, the J call TRBJ2-1; D gene ambiguous. Trimming took 4 bases from V and 6 from J, leaving 17 bases between them. Looked up from germline, CDR1 is SGHRS and CDR2 is YFSETQ. The CDR3 is 15 residues long. The chain's CDR3 is CASSPALSVRNEQFF. CDR3 nucleotides: TGCGCCAGCAGCCCGGCCCTGTCCGTCCGCAATGAGCAGTTCTTC.

This clonotype was detected ten times or more. The gene calls are TRBV7-2 and TRBJ2-1, with a possible D match to TRBD1 (6 bases). The germline V and J ends were trimmed by 2 bases and 9 bases, with 8 bases remaining between them. This CDR3 region has 12 residues. Per germline, CDR1 SGHTA and CDR2 FQGNSA. This CDR3 is CASSLSRGEQFF. In DNA, the CDR3 is TGTGCCAGCAGCTTATCCAGGGGTGAGCAGTTCTTC.

This clonotype was detected many times. This CDR3 reads CASSQDGRGKTQYF. CDR3 in DNA: TGCGCCAGCAGCCAAGATGGTAGGGGAAAGACCCAGTACTTC. The chain has TRBV4-1 and TRBJ2-5; D is possibly TRBD1 (5 bases). The V and J ends lost 0 bases and 6 bases respectively, with 11 bases between them. Germline V gene lookup returns CDR1 MGHRA and CDR2 YSYEKL. CDR3 length equals 14 residues.

This clonotype has only a few counts. A much larger clone differs by one base, so this may be a read error. This chain joins TRBV7-9 and TRBJ2-7, with D maybe TRBD1 (5 bases). Germline CDR1 and CDR2: SEHNR and FQNEAQ (reference sequence). The CDR3 is 12 residues long. The CDR3: CASSLTGYEQHF. CDR3 DNA: TGTGCCAGCAGCTTAACAGGCTACGAGCAGCACTTC.

The chain joins TRBV7-9 to TRBJ2-1; D is unclear. The CDR3 sequence is 15 residues long. V was cut by 2 bases and J by 0 bases, with 8 bases left in between. CDR1 SEHNR and CDR2 FQNEAQ come from the germline V gene (reference sequence). The CDR3 nucleotides are TGTGCCAGCAGCTTACGGGTCCGCTCCTACAATGAGCAGTTCTTC. Translation gives CASSLRVRSYNEQFF.

This clonotype was recorded at least ten times. The chain carries TRBV20-1 and TRBJ2-2; D is uncertain. The CDR3 spans 15 residues. Germline CDR1 reads DFQATT; CDR2 reads SNEGSKA (reference sequence). The ends were cut back, 5 bases at V and 4 bases at J, with 17 bases in the middle. The chain's CDR3 is CSAPSSEIGTGELFF. DNA for the CDR3: TGCAGTGCTCCCTCCAGCGAGATCGGCACCGGGGAGCTGTTTTTT.

In this sample, this clonotype turned up many times. The chain couples TRBV20-1 to TRBJ1-5; TRBD1 aligns across 9 bases. CDR1 DFQATT and CDR2 SNEGSKA come from the germline V gene (reference sequence). The trim removed 4 bases at V and 4 bases at J, leaving 2 bases unmatched. CDR3 length equals 13 residues. CDR3 DNA: TGCAGTGCTACGGGACAGGGAAATCAGCCCCAGCATTTT. Its protein is CSATGQGNQPQHF.

This clonotype appeared many times. V gene TRBV6-5 combines with J gene TRBJ2-1, with a tentative D call TRBD2 (6 bases). The length of the CDR3 is 13 residues. CDR1 MNHEY and CDR2 SVGAGI come from the germline V gene. Between the trimmed V and J ends, which lost 0 bases and 10 bases, there was a span of 10 bases. The DNA for the CDR3 is TGTGCCAGCAGTTACTCGATCGGAGGGGAGCAGTTCTTC. Its protein is CASSYSIGGEQFF.

On this clonotype: A read error may account for a junction end that differs from germline. The rearrangement joins TRBV12-3 or TRBV12-4 to TRBJ2-4; a possible D gene is TRBD2 (5 bases). This CDR3 is 14 amino acids long. This chain's CDR3 is CASSLAGAKYIQYF. In DNA, the CDR3 is TGTGCCAGCAGTTTAGCGGGAGCCAAATACATTCAGTACTTC.

This clonotype was counted many times. The chain links TRBV6-5 to TRBJ2-7; D is perhaps TRBD1 (5 bases). With 5 bases removed from V and 0 bases from J, the gap between germline ends came to 8 bases. This CDR3 comprises 13 residues. Germline loops: CDR1 MNHEY, CDR2 SVGAGI. CDR3 residues: CASSPRVSYEQYF. The CDR3 DNA is TGTGCCAGCAGTCCCAGGGTCTCCTACGAGCAGTACTTC.

This clonotype was found many times. The chain couples TRBV7-9 to TRBJ1-5; maybe TRBD1 (5 bases). V lost 0 bases and J 7 bases, leaving 10 bases between the germline ends. Germline V gene sequence: CDR1 SEHNR, CDR2 FQNEAQ (reference sequence). This CDR3 has 14 residues. CDR3 loop: CASSLAGPGQPQHF. The CDR3 nucleotides are TGTGCCAGCAGCTTAGCTGGGCCAGGGCAGCCCCAGCATTTT. The whole variable domain, remainder taken from reference TRBV7-9 and TRBJ1-5, is DTGVSQNPRHKITKRGQNVTFRCDPISEHNRLYWYRQTLGQGPEFLTYFQNEAQLEKSRLLSDRFSAERPKGSFSTLEIQRTEQGDSAMYLCASSLAGPGQPQHFGDGTRLSIL.

This clonotype came up many times. The rearrangement uses TRBV3-1 and TRBJ2-2; D gene ambiguous. CDR3 size: 16 residues. Germline V CDR1 and CDR2: LGHDT, YNNKEL (reference sequence). The V end was cut by 3 bases, the J end by 0 bases, with 11 bases between. The CDR3 sequence: CASSHPARTNTGELFF. The CDR3, as DNA: TGTGCCAGCAGCCACCCAGCGCGGACGAACACCGGGGAGCTGTTTTTT.

This clonotype has a count of ten or more. This chain connects TRBV7-8 to TRBJ2-2; unclear D gene. Trimming removed 6 bases from V and 5 bases from J, with 13 bases in between. Germline CDR1 reads SGHVS; CDR2 reads FQNEAQ. This CDR3 has 14 residues. In DNA, the CDR3 is TGTGCCAGCAGTCCCAAAGTGGCTACCGGGGAGCTGTTTTTT. Residues: CASSPKVATGELFF.

This clonotype was observed a handful of times. An end of the junction differs from the germline gene, which may be a read error. The V and J genes are TRBV20-1 and TRBJ2-4, with TRBD2 as a possible D gene (5 bases). CDR3 length: 13 residues. Germline lookup yields CDR1 DFQATT and CDR2 SNEGSKA (reference sequence). The CDR3 region is CSAEALAENIQYF. The CDR3 DNA follows: TGCAGTGCTGAGGCTCTAGCCGAAAACATTCAGTACTTC.